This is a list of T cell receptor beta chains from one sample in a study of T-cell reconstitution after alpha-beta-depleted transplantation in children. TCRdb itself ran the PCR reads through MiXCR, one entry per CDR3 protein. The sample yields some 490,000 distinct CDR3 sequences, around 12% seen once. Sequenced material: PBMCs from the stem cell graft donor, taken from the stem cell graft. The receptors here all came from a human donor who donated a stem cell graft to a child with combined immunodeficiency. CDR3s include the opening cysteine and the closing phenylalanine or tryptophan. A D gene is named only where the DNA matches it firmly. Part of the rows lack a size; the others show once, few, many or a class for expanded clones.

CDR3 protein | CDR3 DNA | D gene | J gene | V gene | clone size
CSEIGQGFICYGYTF | TGCAGCGAAATAGGACAGGGTTTTATCTGCTATGGCTACACCTTC | TRBD1 | TRBJ1-2 | TRBV29-1 | -
CASSTGLAGDTQYF | TGTGCCAGCAGCACGGGACTAGCGGGGGATACGCAGTATTTT | TRBD2 | TRBJ2-3 | TRBV7-3 | -
CASSYFPAEMNEQFF | TGTGCCAGCAGTTACTTTCCAGCGGAGATGAATGAGCAGTTCTTC | - | TRBJ2-1 | TRBV6-2/TRBV6-3 | few
CATGGRFDEQFF | TGTGCCACCGGGGGACGGTTCGATGAGCAGTTCTTC | - | TRBJ2-1 | TRBV24-1 | many
CASSLAAYNSPLHF | TGTGCCAGCAGCTTGGCGGCATATAATTCACCCCTCCACTTT | - | TRBJ1-6 | TRBV5-6 | -
CSGEGTSSYTQYF | TGCAGTGGGGAAGGGACTAGCAGTTATACGCAGTATTTT | TRBD2 | TRBJ2-3 | TRBV20-1 | -
CSVEVGRGYNEQFF | TGCAGCGTTGAGGTAGGCAGGGGTTACAATGAGCAGTTCTTC | - | TRBJ2-1 | TRBV29-1 | -
CASSRIGHEQFF | TGTGCCAGCTCCCGGATCGGGCATGAGCAGTTCTTC | - | TRBJ2-1 | TRBV18 | -
CASSPDIGTGELFF | TGTGCCAGCAGTCCAGACATAGGGACCGGGGAGCTGTTTTTT | - | TRBJ2-2 | TRBV12-3/TRBV12-4 | many
CASSWGQGIYEQYF | TGTGCCAGCAGCTGGGGACAGGGTATCTACGAGCAGTACTTC | TRBD1 | TRBJ2-7 | TRBV5-5 | -
CASTPRGETQYF | TGTGCCAGCACGCCGAGGGGAGAGACCCAGTACTTC | - | TRBJ2-5 | TRBV5-5 | few
CASSFGGSRASISYNEQFF | TGTGCCAGCAGCTTCGGAGGGTCAAGAGCGTCGATATCCTACAATGAGCAGTTCTTC | - | TRBJ2-1 | TRBV11-2 | many
CSAALAGGPRAGELFF | TGCAGTGCTGCCCTAGCGGGAGGGCCTAGGGCCGGGGAGCTGTTTTTT | TRBD2 | TRBJ2-2 | TRBV20-1 | many
CASTPTGRNFDEQFF | TGTGCCAGCACCCCGACAGGGCGGAACTTCGATGAGCAGTTCTTC | TRBD1 | TRBJ2-1 | TRBV7-9 | many
CASSFQTGTSIGSSYNEQFF | TGTGCCAGCAGTTTCCAGACCGGGACTAGCATCGGAAGCTCCTACAATGAGCAGTTCTTC | TRBD2 | TRBJ2-1 | TRBV12-3/TRBV12-4 | many
CASSPWTSGETQYF | TGTGCCAGCAGCCCTTGGACTAGCGGGGAGACCCAGTACTTC | TRBD2 | TRBJ2-5 | TRBV7-8 | many
CAISETSGNTGELFF | TGTGCCATCAGTGAGACTAGCGGGAACACCGGGGAGCTGTTTTTT | TRBD2 | TRBJ2-2 | TRBV10-3 | -
CSVQGAGSYEQYF | TGCAGCGTTCAGGGGGCAGGGTCTTACGAGCAGTACTTC | TRBD1 | TRBJ2-7 | TRBV29-1 | -
CASSGQRGSYNEQFF | TGTGCCTCCTCAGGGCAGCGGGGTTCCTACAATGAGCAGTTCTTC | TRBD2 | TRBJ2-1 | TRBV2 | -
CASRNIAANTGELFF | TGTGCCAGCAGGAATATAGCCGCGAACACCGGGGAGCTGTTTTTT | - | TRBJ2-2 | TRBV12-3/TRBV12-4 | -
CASSLELAGRNEQFF | TGCGCCAGCAGCTTGGAACTAGCGGGTCGGAATGAGCAGTTCTTC | TRBD2 | TRBJ2-1 | TRBV5-1 | few
CASSFYESETQYF | TGTGCCAGCAGTTTCTACGAATCCGAGACCCAGTACTTC | - | TRBJ2-5 | TRBV27 | few
CASSLGDRDPEQYF | TGTGCCAGCAGCTTGGGTGACAGGGACCCCGAGCAGTACTTC | TRBD1 | TRBJ2-7 | TRBV5-6 | -
CASSLLERRPYEQYF | TGTGCCAGCAGCTTACTTGAGCGGAGGCCCTACGAGCAGTACTTC | - | TRBJ2-7 | TRBV7-3 | few
CASNRGGFDEQFF | TGTGCCAGCAACCGGGGGGGTTTCGATGAGCAGTTCTTC | TRBD2 | TRBJ2-1 | TRBV6-2/TRBV6-3 | few
CASSIGTGFYEQYF | TGTGCCAGTAGTATCGGGACAGGATTCTACGAGCAGTACTTC | TRBD1 | TRBJ2-7 | TRBV19 | -
CASSYSDTAYEQYF | TGTGCCAGCAGTTATTCGGACACGGCCTACGAGCAGTACTTC | - | TRBJ2-7 | TRBV6-9 | few
CASSLIAIIKGTAPGELFF | TGCGCCAGCAGCTTGATTGCCATTATTAAGGGGACTGCCCCCGGGGAGCTGTTTTTT | - | TRBJ2-2 | TRBV5-1 | -
CASSWTSGSSYNEQFF | TGTGCCAGCAGCTGGACTAGCGGGAGCTCCTACAATGAGCAGTTCTTC | TRBD2 | TRBJ2-1 | TRBV11-2 | -
CASSRGLAGTQYF | TGTGCCAGCAGTCGAGGACTAGCCGGGACCCAGTACTTC | TRBD2 | TRBJ2-5 | TRBV12-3/TRBV12-4 | few
CASSLSQASYEQYF | TGTGCCAGCAGTTTATCACAGGCTTCCTACGAGCAGTACTTC | - | TRBJ2-7 | TRBV12-3/TRBV12-4 | many
CSAEIPGGYNSPLHF | TGCAGTGCTGAAATTCCAGGGGGCTACAATTCACCCCTCCACTTT | TRBD1 | TRBJ1-6 | TRBV20-1 | many
CASSLVASGANVLTF | TGTGCCAGCAGTTTAGTCGCTTCTGGGGCCAACGTCCTGACTTTC | - | TRBJ2-6 | TRBV12-3/TRBV12-4 | many
CAWKMLAGAPEQFF | TGTGCCTGGAAGATGCTAGCGGGAGCTCCTGAGCAGTTCTTC | TRBD2 | TRBJ2-1 | TRBV30 | -
CAWSVNTDTQYF | TGTGCCTGGAGTGTAAACACAGATACGCAGTATTTT | - | TRBJ2-3 | TRBV30 | many
CASSPYTGAVDEQFF | TGTGCCAGCAGCCCCTACACGGGCGCGGTCGATGAGCAGTTCTTC | - | TRBJ2-1 | TRBV7-9 | few
CASSHSSGDLAKNIQYF | TGTGCCAGCAGCCACTCCTCGGGCGACTTAGCCAAAAACATTCAGTACTTC | - | TRBJ2-4 | TRBV4-2 | few
CASSLLAGGLNEQFF | TGTGCCAGCAGCCTACTAGCGGGGGGTCTGAATGAGCAGTTCTTC | TRBD2 | TRBJ2-1 | TRBV7-3 | many
CASSLVDSPRYTF | TGCGCCAGCAGCTTGGTAGACAGTCCTCGCTACACCTTC | - | TRBJ1-2 | TRBV5-1 | -
CASSLGLALTDTQYF | TGCGCCAGCAGCTTGGGACTAGCGCTCACAGATACGCAGTATTTT | TRBD2 | TRBJ2-3 | TRBV5-1 | few
CSVPGQGTETQYF | TGCAGCGTTCCGGGACAGGGGACAGAGACCCAGTACTTC | TRBD1 | TRBJ2-5 | TRBV29-1 | many
CASSFTGGHLNTEAFF | TGTGCCAGCAGTTTCACAGGGGGGCATTTGAACACTGAAGCTTTCTTT | TRBD1 | TRBJ1-1 | TRBV27 | -
CATSDPRGGYTF | TGTGCCACCAGTGACCCTCGTGGCGGCTACACCTTC | - | TRBJ1-2 | TRBV24-1 | -
CAISDGLEQETQYF | TGTGCCATCAGTGATGGACTAGAACAAGAGACCCAGTACTTC | TRBD2 | TRBJ2-5 | TRBV10-3 | few
CASSPFPDRVVLAENTGELFF | TGTGCCAGCAGTCCCTTCCCGGACAGGGTGGTGCTAGCGGAGAACACCGGGGAGCTGTTTTTT | - | TRBJ2-2 | TRBV6-2/TRBV6-3 | many
CSARRGGRYQETQYF | TGCAGCGCCCGGCGGGGCGGAAGGTACCAAGAGACCCAGTACTTC | - | TRBJ2-5 | TRBV29-1 | -
CASSETGTGRNTIYF | TGTGCCAGCAGCGAAACCGGGACGGGGAGAAACACCATATATTTT | - | TRBJ1-3 | TRBV9 | many
CASSTLGEQETQYF | TGTGCCAGCAGTACACTGGGGGAGCAAGAGACCCAGTACTTC | - | TRBJ2-5 | TRBV12-3/TRBV12-4 | many
CASSFPHSPSGNEQFF | TGTGCCAGCAGCTTCCCCCACAGCCCCTCTGGAAATGAGCAGTTCTTC | - | TRBJ2-1 | TRBV7-2 | -
CASSQETILRGLDTQYF | TGCGCCAGCAGCCAAGAGACGATTCTAAGGGGGCTAGATACGCAGTATTTT | TRBD1 | TRBJ2-3 | TRBV4-3 | -
CASSLVTAITDTQYF | TGTGCCAGCAGCTTAGTCACTGCGATCACAGATACGCAGTATTTT | - | TRBJ2-3 | TRBV7-2 | -
CATSSSAGGGRTYNEQFF | TGTGCCACCAGTTCGTCGGCAGGTGGGGGAAGGACCTACAATGAGCAGTTCTTC | - | TRBJ2-1 | TRBV24-1 | -
CASSGGFERGHQETQYF | TGTGCCAGCAGTGGGGGGTTCGAGCGGGGGCACCAAGAGACCCAGTACTTC | TRBD2 | TRBJ2-5 | TRBV12-3/TRBV12-4 | -